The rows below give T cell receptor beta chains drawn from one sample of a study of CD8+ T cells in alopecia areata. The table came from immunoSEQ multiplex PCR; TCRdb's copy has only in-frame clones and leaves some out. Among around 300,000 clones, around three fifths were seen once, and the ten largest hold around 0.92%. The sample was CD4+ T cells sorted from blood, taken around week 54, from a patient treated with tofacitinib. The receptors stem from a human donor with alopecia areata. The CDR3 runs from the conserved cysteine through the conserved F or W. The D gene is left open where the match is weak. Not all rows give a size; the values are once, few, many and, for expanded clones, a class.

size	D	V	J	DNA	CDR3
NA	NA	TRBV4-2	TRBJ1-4	TGTGCCAGCAGAGGGCAGCTCAATGAAAAACTGTTTTTT	CASRGQLNEKLFF
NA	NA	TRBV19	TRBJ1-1	TGTGCCAGTAGTAAACAGGGATCTCACACTGAAGCTTTCTTT	CASSKQGSHTEAFF
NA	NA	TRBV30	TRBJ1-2	TGTGCCTGGAGTTCGGACAGTGGCTATGGCTACACCTTC	CAWSSDSGYGYTF
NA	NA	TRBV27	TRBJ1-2	TGTGCCAGCAGTTTTATGAACAACTATGGCTACACCTTC	CASSFMNNYGYTF
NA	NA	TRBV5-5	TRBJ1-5	TGTGCCAGCAGCTTGGGTCTAGGGACAAGCAATCAGCCCCAGCATTTT	CASSLGLGTSNQPQHF
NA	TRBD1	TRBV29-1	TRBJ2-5	TGCAGCGTCGGGACAGTACCCCCAGGGACCCAGTACTTC	CSVGTVPPGTQYF
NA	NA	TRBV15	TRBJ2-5	TGTGCCACCAGCCCGAACCGAGGCAGGGCCCAAGAGACCCAGTACTTC	CATSPNRGRAQETQYF
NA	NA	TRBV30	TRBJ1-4	TGTGCCTGGAGTTGGGCATCGACTTTTGCAACTAATGAAAAACTGTTTTTT	CAWSWASTFATNEKLFF
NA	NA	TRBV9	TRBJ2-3	TGTGCCAGCAGCGTAGAGACAAATTCAGATACGCAGTATTTT	CASSVETNSDTQYF
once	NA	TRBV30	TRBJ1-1	TGTGCCTGGAGTGTTAGCAGGAGGAACACTGAAGCTTTCTTT	CAWSVSRRNTEAFF
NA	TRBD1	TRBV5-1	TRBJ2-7	TGCGCCAGCAGCTGGGGACAGGGGGCGATCCGCGAGCAGTACTTC	CASSWGQGAIREQYF
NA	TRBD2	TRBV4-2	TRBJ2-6	TGTGCCAGCAGCCAATCCTCACTAGCGATTCCCTCTGGGGCCAACGTCCTGACTTTC	CASSQSSLAIPSGANVLTF
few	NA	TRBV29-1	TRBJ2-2	TGCAGCGTTGAAGGAGTCGGTCATGCAAACACCGGGGAGCTGTTTTTT	CSVEGVGHANTGELFF
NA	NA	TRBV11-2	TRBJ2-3	TGTGCCAGCAGCTTAGTGAAGGGCCATACGCAGTATTTT	CASSLVKGHTQYF
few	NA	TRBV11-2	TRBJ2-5	TGTGCCAGCAGCTTAACAGGGAAAGAGACCCAGTACTTC	CASSLTGKETQYF
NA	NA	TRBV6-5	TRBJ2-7	TGTGCCAGCAGTCCCACTTGGGGACGTATCTACGAGCAGTACTTC	CASSPTWGRIYEQYF
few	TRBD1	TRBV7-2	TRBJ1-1	TGTGCCAGCAGCTTCCTACAGGGGCTGTACACTGAAGCTTTCTTT	CASSFLQGLYTEAFF
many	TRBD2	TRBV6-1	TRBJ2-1	TGTGCCAGCAGCTTTACTAGCGGGGGGGCCAATGAGCAGTTCTTC	CASSFTSGGANEQFF
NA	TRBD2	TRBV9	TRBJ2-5	TGTGCCAGCAGCGGCCCGGGAGGGCTCGAAGAGACCCAGTACTTC	CASSGPGGLEETQYF
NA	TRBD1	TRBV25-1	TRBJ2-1	TGTGCCAGCTCGCCTACGGGACAGCAATACAATGAGCAGTTCTTC	CASSPTGQQYNEQFF
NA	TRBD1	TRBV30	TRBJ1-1	TGTGCCTGCCCGGGGGGGACAGACACTGAAGCTTTCTTT	CACPGGTDTEAFF
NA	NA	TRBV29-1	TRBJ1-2	TGCAGCGTTGGATCTAACTATGGCTACACCTTC	CSVGSNYGYTF
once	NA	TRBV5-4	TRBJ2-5	TGTGCCAGCAGCATGGCCGTCCAGGGCCTGGAGACCCAGTACTTC	CASSMAVQGLETQYF
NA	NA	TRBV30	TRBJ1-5	TGTGCCTGGAGTGTATGGAGTAATCAGCCCCAGCATTTT	CAWSVWSNQPQHF
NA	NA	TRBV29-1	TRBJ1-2	TGCAGCGTTGAAGTGCCGGACGGAACATTTTATGGCTACACCTTC	CSVEVPDGTFYGYTF
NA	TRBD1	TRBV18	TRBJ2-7	TGTGCCAGCTCACTCACTCCGGGACAGGGTACCAACGAGCAGTACTTC	CASSLTPGQGTNEQYF
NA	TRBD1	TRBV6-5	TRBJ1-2	TGTGCCAGCAGTGGCAACAGGGGTTCGTATGGCTACACCTTC	CASSGNRGSYGYTF
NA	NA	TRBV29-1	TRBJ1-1	TGCAGCGCGATAGGGAAGGCGCGTGACACTGAAGCTTTCTTT	CSAIGKARDTEAFF
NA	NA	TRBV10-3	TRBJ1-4	TGTGCCATCAGGGACGATGAAAAACTGTTTTTT	CAIRDDEKLFF
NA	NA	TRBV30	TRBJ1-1	TGTGCCTGGAGTGTCGGACACATGAACACTGAGGCTTTCTTT	CAWSVGHMNTEAFF
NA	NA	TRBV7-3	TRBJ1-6	TGTGCCAGCAGCACGGGCCGTGGGGATTCACCCCTCCACTTT	CASSTGRGDSPLHF
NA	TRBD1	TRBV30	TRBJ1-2	TGTGCCTGGAGGGAGACAGGGACCTATGGCTACACCTTC	CAWRETGTYGYTF
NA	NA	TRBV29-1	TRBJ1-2	TGCAGCGTCGTAGGGCCGGAGACGTCTTTCTACACCTTC	CSVVGPETSFYTF
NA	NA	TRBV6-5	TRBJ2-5	TGTGCCAGCAGTTACGGTCGGGGTACACAAGAGACCCAGTACTTC	CASSYGRGTQETQYF
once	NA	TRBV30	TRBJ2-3	TGTGCCTGGATGCCCCATGGGGGGCCAAGCACAGATACGCAGTATTTT	CAWMPHGGPSTDTQYF
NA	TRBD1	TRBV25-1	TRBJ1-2	TGTGCCAGCAGTGGCCAGGGGGCTTCGGGTGGCTACACCTTC	CASSGQGASGGYTF
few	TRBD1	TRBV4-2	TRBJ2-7	TGTGCCAGCAGCCAAGGGGACAGGGGCTACGAGCAGTACTTC	CASSQGDRGYEQYF
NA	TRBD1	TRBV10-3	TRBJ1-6	TGTGCCATCAGTGAGTTTACCGGGACAGGGGATTCACCCCTCCACTTT	CAISEFTGTGDSPLHF
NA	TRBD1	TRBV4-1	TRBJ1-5	TGCGCCAGCAGCCTTATAGGACAGGGCGGACAGCCCCAGCATTTT	CASSLIGQGGQPQHF
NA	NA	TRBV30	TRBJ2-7	TGTGCCTGGAGTAGGCTATCCTACGAGCAGTACTTC	CAWSRLSYEQYF
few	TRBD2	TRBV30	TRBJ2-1	TGTGCCTCGGGGGGGGCCCTGCAGTTCTTC	CASGGALQFF
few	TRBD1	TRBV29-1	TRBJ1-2	TGCAGCGTTGGAGGGGGCGTTGCCGGGGGCTACACCTTC	CSVGGGVAGGYTF
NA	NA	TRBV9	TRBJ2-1	TGTGCCAGCAGCGGGGACTTCCGCTCCTACAATGAGCAGTTCTTC	CASSGDFRSYNEQFF
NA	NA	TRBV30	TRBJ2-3	TGTGCCTGGAGTGTACTAACCCCAGATACGCAGTATTTT	CAWSVLTPDTQYF
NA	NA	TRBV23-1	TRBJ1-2	TGCGCCAGCAGTCAATACTATGGCTACACCTTC	CASSQYYGYTF
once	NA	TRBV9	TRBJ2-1	TGTGCCAGCAGCGTAGCTTCGGACGGGGGGCACGCTGAGCAGTTCTTC	CASSVASDGGHAEQFF
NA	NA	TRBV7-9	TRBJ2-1	TGTGCCAGCAGCCCTGGACGTAGTGGGGGGGCGGTCAATGAGCAGTTCTTC	CASSPGRSGGAVNEQFF
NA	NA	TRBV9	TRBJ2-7	TGTGCCAGCAGCGTAGAGGGGGTGTTCCACGAGCAGTACTTC	CASSVEGVFHEQYF
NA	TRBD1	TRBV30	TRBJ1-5	TGTGCCTGGAGAGAAGCGGCCAGGGGGCATCAGCCCCAGCATTTT	CAWREAARGHQPQHF
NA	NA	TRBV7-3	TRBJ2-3	TGTGCCAGCAGCTTAGATGGGATCCAAGATACGCAGTATTTT	CASSLDGIQDTQYF
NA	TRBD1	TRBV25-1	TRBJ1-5	TGTGCCAGCAGTGACCACAGGGGGCTCGGCAATCAGCCCCAGCATTTT	CASSDHRGLGNQPQHF
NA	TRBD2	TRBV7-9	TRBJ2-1	TGTGCCACGGATAGCGGGGCCAGCTCCTACAATGAGCAGTTCTTC	CATDSGASSYNEQFF
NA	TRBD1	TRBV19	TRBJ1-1	TGTGCCAGTAGTTCACAGGGGGGGACTGAAGCTTTCTTT	CASSSQGGTEAFF
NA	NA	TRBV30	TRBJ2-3	TGTGCCTGGAGAGCAGGATCGGGACTCCTCACAGATACGCAGTATTTT	CAWRAGSGLLTDTQYF
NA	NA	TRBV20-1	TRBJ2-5	TGCAGTGCTGTCCGAGAGACCCAGTACTTC	CSAVRETQYF
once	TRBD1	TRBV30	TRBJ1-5	TGTGCCTGGAGGGAACCCTGGACAGGTCTAGATCAGCCCCAGCATTTT	CAWREPWTGLDQPQHF
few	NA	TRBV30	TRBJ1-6	TGTGCCTGGAGAAAACCAGCTTCGGGGTCACCCCTCCACTTT	CAWRKPASGSPLHF
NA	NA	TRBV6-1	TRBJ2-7	TGTGCCAGCAGTGAATCTGCGGGCGGCTACGAGCAGTACTTC	CASSESAGGYEQYF
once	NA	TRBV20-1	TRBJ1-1	TGCAGGCAGTCCGCTGAAGCTTTCTTT	CRQSAEAFF